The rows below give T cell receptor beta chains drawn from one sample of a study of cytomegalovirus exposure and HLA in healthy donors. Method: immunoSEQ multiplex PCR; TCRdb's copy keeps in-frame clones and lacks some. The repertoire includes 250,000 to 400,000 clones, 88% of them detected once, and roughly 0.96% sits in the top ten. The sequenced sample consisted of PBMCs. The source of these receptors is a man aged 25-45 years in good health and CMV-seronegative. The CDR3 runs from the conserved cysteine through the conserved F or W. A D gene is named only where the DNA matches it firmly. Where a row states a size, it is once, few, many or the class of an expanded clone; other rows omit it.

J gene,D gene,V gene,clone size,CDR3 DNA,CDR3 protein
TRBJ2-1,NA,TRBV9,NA,TGTGCCAGCAGCGCAAGCGGACCCCCCTCCTCATACTCCTACAATGAGCAGTTCTTC,CASSASGPPSSYSYNEQFF
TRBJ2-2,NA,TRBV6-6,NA,TGTGCCAGCAGGCCAACAGGGTCGGGCACCGGGGAGCTGTTTTTT,CASRPTGSGTGELFF
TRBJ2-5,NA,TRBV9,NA,TGTGCCAGCAGCGTAGCTAACGGCCAAGAGACCCAGTACTTC,CASSVANGQETQYF
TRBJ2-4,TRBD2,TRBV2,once,TGTGCCAGCAAAAGCGGGGGGGCCGCAAACATTCAGTACTTC,CASKSGGAANIQYF
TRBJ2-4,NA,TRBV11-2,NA,TGTGCCAGCAGCTTAGTAGGTTCAGCGGCCAAAAACATTCAGTACTTC,CASSLVGSAAKNIQYF
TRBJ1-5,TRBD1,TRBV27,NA,TGTGCCAGCAGTCAGACAGGGAGGAAGCAGCCCCAGCATTTT,CASSQTGRKQPQHF
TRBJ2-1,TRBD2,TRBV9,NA,TGTGCCAGCAGCGCCCCCGGGGGGAACAATGAGCAGTTCTTC,CASSAPGGNNEQFF
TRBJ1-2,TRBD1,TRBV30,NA,TGTGCCTGGACTCCGGACAGGGGCCTGGGGGGCTACACCTTC,CAWTPDRGLGGYTF
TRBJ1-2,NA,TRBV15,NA,TGTGCCACCAGCAGAGGTGGCTCTAACTATGGCTACACCTTC,CATSRGGSNYGYTF
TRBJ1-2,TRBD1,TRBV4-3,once,TGCGCCAGCAGCCAGGTAACAGGGGCGCGCGGCTACACCTTC,CASSQVTGARGYTF
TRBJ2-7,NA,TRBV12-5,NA,TGTGCTAGTGGTTTAACTGTGACCTACGAGCAGTACTTC,CASGLTVTYEQYF
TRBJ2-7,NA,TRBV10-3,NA,TGTGCCATCAGGGAGGGCTCGGGTGAGCAGTACTTC,CAIREGSGEQYF
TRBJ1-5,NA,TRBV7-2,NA,TGTGCCAGCAGAGGTAGGGGGAAACAGCCCCAGCATTTT,CASRGRGKQPQHF
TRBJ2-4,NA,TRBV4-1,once,TGCGCCAGCAGCCAGTCTGGGCACATTCAGTACTTC,CASSQSGHIQYF
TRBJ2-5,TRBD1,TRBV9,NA,TGTGCCAGCAGCCCTCGACAGGGGGAGGACCAAGAGACCCAGTACTTC,CASSPRQGEDQETQYF
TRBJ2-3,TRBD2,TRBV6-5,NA,TGTGCCAGCAGTTACTCCAGCGGGGACACAGATACGCAGTATTTT,CASSYSSGDTDTQYF
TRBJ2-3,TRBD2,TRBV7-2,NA,TGTGCCAGCAGCCTTGTGGGGGGGGGCACAGATACGCAGTATTTT,CASSLVGGGTDTQYF
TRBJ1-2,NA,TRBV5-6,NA,TGTGCCAGCAGCTTGGTACAGGTCTATGGCTACACCTTC,CASSLVQVYGYTF
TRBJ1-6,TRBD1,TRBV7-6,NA,TGTGCCAGCAGCTGGGACAGTAATTCACCCCTCCACTTT,CASSWDSNSPLHF
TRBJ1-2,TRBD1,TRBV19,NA,TGTGCCAGTAGTATACAGACAGGGAACTATGGCTACACCTTC,CASSIQTGNYGYTF
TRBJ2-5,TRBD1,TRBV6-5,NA,TGTGCCAGCAGTTACTGGGGACAGGGGGGAACAGAGACCCAGTACTTC,CASSYWGQGGTETQYF
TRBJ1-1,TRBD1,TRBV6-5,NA,TGTGCCAGCAGACGGACAGGGGTGGTCACTGAAGCTTTCTTT,CASRRTGVVTEAFF
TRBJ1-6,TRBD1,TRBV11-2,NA,TGTGCCAGCAGCTTGCTGGGACAGGGACGTTCACCCCTCCACTTT,CASSLLGQGRSPLHF
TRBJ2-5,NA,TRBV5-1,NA,TGCGCCAGCAGCTTGGGGAAGGGGGTACAAGAGACCCAGTACTTC,CASSLGKGVQETQYF
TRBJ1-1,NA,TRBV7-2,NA,TGTGCCAGCAGCTTAGCAGGATACGGGGGCACTGAAGCTTTCTTT,CASSLAGYGGTEAFF
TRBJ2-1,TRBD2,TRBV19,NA,TGTGCCAGTAGTATAGCCACTAGCGGGGCCTACAATGAGCAGTTCTTC,CASSIATSGAYNEQFF
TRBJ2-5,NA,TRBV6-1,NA,TGTGCCAGCAGTGCAAACCGGGACACTCGACAAGAGACCCAGTACTTC,CASSANRDTRQETQYF
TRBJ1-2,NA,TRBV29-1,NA,TGCAGCGTTGAGGGGGGACCGAACTATGGCTACACCTTC,CSVEGGPNYGYTF
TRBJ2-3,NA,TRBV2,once,TGTGCCAGCAGTGACATTATACTGTCAGATACGCAGTATTTT,CASSDIILSDTQYF
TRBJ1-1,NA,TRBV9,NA,TGTGCCAGCAGAATAGGGGACACTGAAGCTTTCTTT,CASRIGDTEAFF